What follows are 17 T cell receptor beta chains derived from one specimen sequenced in a study of blood T cell repertoires in COVID-19. Sequencing was performed with immunoSEQ multiplex PCR; in TCRdb, only in-frame clones are kept and a portion is missing. The table records a few hundred thousand clones, approximately 82% of them present only once. Sequenced material: peripheral blood. The receptors were sampled from a man aged 45 to 65 with active or convalescent COVID-19.

The V gene is TRBV21-1, the J gene TRBJ2-3; the D call TRBD2 from the table was never checked on the DNA. TRBV21-1 is tagged as a pseudogene. This CDR3 contains 16 residues. The chain's CDR3 is CASSKKEEGSGDTQYF. CDR3 DNA: TGTGCCAGCAGCAAAAAAGAGGAGGGGTCGGGTGATACGCAGTATTTT.

This sequence joins TRBV20-1 and TRBJ1-1; D may be TRBD1 (6 bases). V was clipped by 4 bases and J by 10 bases, with 13 bases between them. This CDR3 is 11 amino acids long. Germline V lookup: CDR1 DFQATT, CDR2 SNEGSKA (reference sequence). This CDR3 reads CSAIGTPGAFF. The CDR3 bases are TGCAGTGCTATCGGGACACCCGGAGCTTTCTTT.

Only one count was recorded for this clone. The J gene is TRBJ2-3, the V gene TRBV7-3; TRBD1 is a possible D gene (6 bases). CDR3 size: 15 residues. V was shortened by 2 bases and J by 5 bases, with 14 bases between the two germline ends. The V gene's germline CDR1 is SGHTA and CDR2 FQGTGA. The CDR3, as DNA: TGTGCCAGCAGCTTAGGCCAGGGGTCGGTAGATACGCAGTATTTT. Protein product: CASSLGQGSVDTQYF.

This chain joins TRBV18 and TRBJ2-2; D gene uncertain. This CDR3 has 15 amino acids. CDR1 is KGHSH and CDR2 is LQKENI in the germline V gene. V lost 4 bases, J lost 1 base, and 10 bases lay in between. The chain's CDR3 is CASSRSVWNTGELFF. CDR3 sequence (DNA): TGTGCCAGCTCACGTTCCGTTTGGAACACCGGGGAGCTGTTTTTT.

In the case of this clone: Other DNA sequences in the same sample also yield this CDR3. As DNA, the CDR3 is TGTGCCAGCAGTTATAGCGGGGCGATCTCTTACAATGAGCAGTTCTTC. Translated, it gives CASSYSGAISYNEQFF. The chain uses TRBV6-5 and TRBJ2-1; TRBD2 agrees at 8 bases. Germline lookup yields CDR1 MNHEY and CDR2 SVGAGI. The V and J ends lost 3 bases and 4 bases, in that order; junction bases with no gene match: 8. This CDR3 is 16 amino acids long.

This chain links TRBV28 with TRBJ2-7; 7 bases match TRBD2. V shed 5 bases, J shed 1 base, and the junction held 8 bases outside the gene matches. Germline CDR1 and CDR2: MDHEN and SYDVKM. The CDR3 length is 15 residues. CDR3 nucleotide sequence: TGTGCCAGCAGTCGGGAGGCCGTGGGTTCCTACGAGCAGTACTTC. It codes for CASSREAVGSYEQYF.

The genes are TRBV9 and TRBJ2-1, with TRBD2 matching 12 bases. There are 18 residues in the CDR3. Germline CDR1 and CDR2: SGDLS and YYNGEE. Losses at the gene ends were 4 bases for V and 9 bases for J; bases not matched to a gene: 17. CDR3 DNA: TGTGCCAGCAGCTCCCAGGGATGGGCTAGCGGGGGGGACAGTGAGCAGTTCTTC. As protein: CASSSQGWASGGDSEQFF.

The chain couples TRBV19 to TRBJ1-1; weak D call: TRBD1 (5 bases). CDR1 is LNHDA, CDR2 SQIVND, per germline (reference sequence). The V end lost 0 bases, the J end lost 5 bases, and 13 bases lay between the germline ends. The CDR3 spans 15 residues. The DNA of the CDR3 is TGTGCCAGTAGTATAGATCCGGGGGGAAGAACTGAAGCTTTCTTT. It yields the protein CASSIDPGGRTEAFF.

The CDR3 DNA follows: TGTGCCAGCAGCTTAGCAGCGGGGGGGCCGGGTGTTGAGACCCAGTACTTC. This gives the protein CASSLAAGGPGVETQYF. The J gene is TRBJ2-5, the V gene TRBV7-6; 10 bases agree with TRBD2. CDR3 size: 17 residues. The trim removed 0 bases at V and 5 bases at J, leaving 9 bases unmatched. In germline, CDR1 is SGHVS, CDR2 FNYEAQ.

The chain couples TRBV7-2 to TRBJ2-2, with 7 bases fitting TRBD2. V shed 4 bases and J 4 bases; nucleotides not matched to a gene: 6. This CDR3 spans 15 amino acids. The germline gives CDR1 SGHTA, CDR2 FQGNSA. CDR3 in DNA: TGTGCCAGCAGCTCTCCGGGACTACTCACCGGGGAGCTGTTTTTT. This translates into CASSSPGLLTGELFF.

The CDR3 here is CASSESQGLYGYTF. CDR3 DNA sequence: TGTGCCAGCAGCGAGAGTCAGGGCCTCTATGGCTACACCTTC. The chain joins TRBV9 to TRBJ1-2; weak D call: TRBD1 (5 bases). V was shortened by 3 bases and J by 4 bases, with 13 bases between the two germline ends. Germline CDR1 reads SGDLS; CDR2 reads YYNGEE. The length of the CDR3 is 14 residues.

V usage is TRBV19 and J usage is TRBJ2-7; 10 bases match TRBD2. The J segment lost 3 bases and the V segment lost 3 bases, leaving 5 bases of the junction unmatched. The CDR3 extends over 15 amino acids. The V gene's germline CDR1 is LNHDA and CDR2 SQIVND (reference sequence). The CDR3, as DNA: TGTGCCAGTAGTATTGCTAGCGGGAGAGGCTACGAGCAGTACTTC. Its translation is CASSIASGRGYEQYF. Variable domain in full (rest from reference TRBV19 and TRBJ2-7): DGGITQSPKYLFRKEGQNVTLSCEQNLNHDAMYWYRQDPGQGLRLIYYSQIVNDFQKGDIAEGYSVSREKKESFPLTVTSAQKNPTAFYLCASSIASGRGYEQYFGPGTRLTVT.

With regard to this clone: A junction end diverges from the germline sequence, so it may reflect a read error. This chain links TRBV6-5 with TRBJ1-2, with D tentatively TRBD1 (5 bases). The CDR3 has 13 amino acids. Germline-derived CDR1 and CDR2 are MNHEY and SVGAGI. The CDR3 protein is CASSYTPDGAPDF. The CDR3 nucleotides read TGTGCCAGCAGTTATACCCCGGATGGGGCACCAGACTTC.

The chain links TRBV2 to TRBJ1-4; D is ambiguous. The CDR3 runs to 14 residues. Trimming cost V 5 bases and J 9 bases, with 16 bases left between them. The germline CDR1 and CDR2 sequences are SNHLY and FYNNEI. This CDR3 is CASSSGSYNQKLFF. CDR3 nucleotide sequence: TGTGCCAGCAGTTCAGGCAGCTACAATCAAAAACTGTTTTTT.

The J gene is TRBJ1-3, the V gene TRBV11-3; possible D gene TRBD1, 6 bases. The germline CDR1 and CDR2 sequences are SGHNT and YENEEA. This CDR3 is 17 amino acids long. Between the trimmed V and J ends, which lost 0 bases and 0 bases, there was a span of 12 bases. In DNA, the CDR3 is TGTGCCAGCAGCTTAGAGGGGGCCTATTACTCTGGAAACACCATATATTTT. It codes for CASSLEGAYYSGNTIYF.

The chain links TRBV5-8 to TRBJ1-6, with no clear D. V shed 1 base and J shed 8 bases, with 10 bases lying between them. Looked up from germline, CDR1 is SGHTS and CDR2 is YDEGEE. The CDR3 extends over 14 amino acids. The CDR3 here is CASSLRSGYSPLHF. CDR3 bases: TGTGCCAGCAGCTTGAGATCGGGGTATTCACCCCTCCACTTT.

J is TRBJ1-2 and V is TRBV5-1, with 7 positions matching TRBD1. V lost 7 bases to trimming and J lost 5 bases; unmatched junction nucleotides: 11. This CDR3 contains 14 residues. CDR1 and CDR2 (germline): SGHRS, YFSETQ. As DNA, the CDR3 is TGCGCCAGCGGTCGGCGGGACAGTGGGTATGGCTACACCTTC. Its translation is CASGRRDSGYGYTF.